Detailed here is one TCR beta chain. The antigen is undetermined. Treatment reported: approximately 18 received Ad26.COV2.S at low or high dose, single or two shots; several received placebo; per-sample allocation not given. Repertoires come from day 63 after the first vaccine or placebo injection. CDR1 is LGHDT and CDR2 is YNNKEL in the germline V gene (reference sequence). The CDR3 contains 14 residues. V shed 1 base and J shed 2 bases, with 8 bases lying between them. This sample is part of a study of Ad26.COV2.S vaccination and SARS-CoV-2 variants. Overall study findings and caveats: In vaccinated individuals, spike-specific CD8+ and CD4+ T cell responses reportedly displayed substantial breadth. Vaccine and placebo groups showed comparable non-spike TCR breadth.

Assay: immunoSEQ multiplex PCR; the TCRdb copy retains only in-frame clones and omits some. The sample gives about 370,000 clones, 88% of which show up once; about 3.6% is in the top ten. Sequencing was performed on peripheral blood, taken in a trial of Ad26.COV2.S vaccine versus placebo. The clonotype originates from a person between 18 and 60 years old who received the Ad26.COV2.S COVID-19 vaccine or a placebo. The J gene is TRBJ1-1, the V gene TRBV3-1 (or the pseudogene TRBV3-2); D gene uncertain. The chain's CDR3 is CASSQGPSNTEAFF. The CDR3 nucleotides read TGTGCCAGCAGCCAAGGACCCTCTAACACTGAAGCTTTCTTT.